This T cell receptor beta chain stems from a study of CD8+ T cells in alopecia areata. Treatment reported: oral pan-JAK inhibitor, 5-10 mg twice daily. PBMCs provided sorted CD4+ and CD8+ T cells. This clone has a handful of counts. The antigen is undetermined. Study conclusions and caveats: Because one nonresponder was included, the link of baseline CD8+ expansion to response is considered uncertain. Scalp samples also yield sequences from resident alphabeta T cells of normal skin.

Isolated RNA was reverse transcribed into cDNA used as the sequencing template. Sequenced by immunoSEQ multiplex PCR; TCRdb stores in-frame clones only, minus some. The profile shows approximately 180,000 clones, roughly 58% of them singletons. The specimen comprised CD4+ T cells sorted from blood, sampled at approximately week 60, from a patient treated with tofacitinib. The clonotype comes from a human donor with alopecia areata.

CDR3 sequence reads: CASDKGAFGQPQHF. The CDR3 DNA is TGCGCCAGTGATAAGGGGGCTTTCGGACAGCCCCAGCATTTT. V usage is TRBV23-1 and J usage is TRBJ1-5, with 7 bases matching TRBD1. TRBV23-1 has ORF status, its function being uncertain. The CDR3 covers 14 residues. The ends lost 9 bases at V and 7 bases at J; junction bases unmatched: 12.